The T cell receptor beta chain described here comes from a study of cytomegalovirus exposure and HLA in healthy donors. The study's findings and limits: On later analysis, the bulk of CMV-associated TCR beta chains appeared to be HLA-restricted. In vitro testing confirmed three CMV-associated chains as specific for CMV antigens. For cytomegalovirus status, the classifier reportedly gave diagnoses with high specificity and sensitivity. Judged likely to be a sequencing artifact was a cluster of highly shared sequence variants.

Germline V gene data show CDR1 as MNHEY and CDR2 as SVGAGI. The CDR3 spans 15 residues. The ends were cut back, 5 bases at V and 4 bases at J, with 14 bases in the middle. This PCR relied on a set of 60 Vbeta primers and 13 Jbeta primers. Clones were sequenced by immunoSEQ multiplex PCR, and TCRdb holds only the in-frame ones, with some missing. This table holds fewer than 100,000 clones. Points on this clone: What it binds is unknown.

The TCR was taken from an older woman in good health and CMV-seronegative. The sample taken for sequencing was PBMCs. The chain recombines TRBV6-5 with TRBJ2-2, with a tentative D call TRBD2 (6 bases). Here the CDR3 reads CASSARRAVTGELFF. CDR3 DNA: TGTGCCAGCAGTGCCCGGAGGGCCGTCACCGGGGAGCTGTTTTTT.